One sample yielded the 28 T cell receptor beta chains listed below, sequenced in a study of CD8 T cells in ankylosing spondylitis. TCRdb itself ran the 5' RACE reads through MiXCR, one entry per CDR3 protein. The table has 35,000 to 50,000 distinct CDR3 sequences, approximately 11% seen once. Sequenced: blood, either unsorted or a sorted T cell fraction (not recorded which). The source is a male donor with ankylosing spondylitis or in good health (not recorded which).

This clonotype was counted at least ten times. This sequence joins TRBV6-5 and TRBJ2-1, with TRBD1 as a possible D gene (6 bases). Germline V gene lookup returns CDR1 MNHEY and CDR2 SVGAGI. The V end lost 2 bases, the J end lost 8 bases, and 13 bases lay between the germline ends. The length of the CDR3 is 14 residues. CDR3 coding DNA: TGTGCCAGCAGTTACCGGGACACAGGTTATGAGCAGTTCTTC. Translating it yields CASSYRDTGYEQFF.

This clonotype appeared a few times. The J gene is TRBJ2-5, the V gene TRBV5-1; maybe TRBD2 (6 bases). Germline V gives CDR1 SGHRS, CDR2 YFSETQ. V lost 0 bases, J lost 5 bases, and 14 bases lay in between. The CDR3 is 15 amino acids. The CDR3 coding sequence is TGCGCCAGCAGCTTGGGTCATGGGAGGAGGGAGACCCAGTACTTC. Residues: CASSLGHGRRETQYF.

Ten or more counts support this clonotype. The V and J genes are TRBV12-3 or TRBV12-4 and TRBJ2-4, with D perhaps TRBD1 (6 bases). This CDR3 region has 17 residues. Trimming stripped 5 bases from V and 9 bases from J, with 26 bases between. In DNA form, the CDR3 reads TGTGCCAGCAGTACGAACCCGGGACAAACACAGGAGACCATTCAGTACTTC. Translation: CASSTNPGQTQETIQYF.

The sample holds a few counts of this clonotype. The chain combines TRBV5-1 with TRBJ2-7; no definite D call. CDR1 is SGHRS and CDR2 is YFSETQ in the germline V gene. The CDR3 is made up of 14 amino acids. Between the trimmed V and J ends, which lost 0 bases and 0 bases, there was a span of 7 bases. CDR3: CASSLGVSSYEQYF. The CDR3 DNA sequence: TGCGCCAGCAGCTTGGGGGTCAGCTCCTACGAGCAGTACTTC.

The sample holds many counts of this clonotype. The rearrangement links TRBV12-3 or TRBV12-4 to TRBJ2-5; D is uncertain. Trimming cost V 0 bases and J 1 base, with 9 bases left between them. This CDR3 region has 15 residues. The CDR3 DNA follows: TGTGCCAGCAGTTTAGCGGGGTTGCCCCAAGAGACCCAGTACTTC. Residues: CASSLAGLPQETQYF.

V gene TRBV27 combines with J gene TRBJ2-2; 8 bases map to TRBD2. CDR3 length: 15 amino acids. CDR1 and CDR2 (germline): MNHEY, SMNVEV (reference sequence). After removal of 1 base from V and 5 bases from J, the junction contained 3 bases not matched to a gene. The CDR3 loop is CASSLLTSDTGELFF. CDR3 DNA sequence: TGTGCCAGCAGTTTATTGACTAGCGATACCGGGGAGCTGTTTTTT.

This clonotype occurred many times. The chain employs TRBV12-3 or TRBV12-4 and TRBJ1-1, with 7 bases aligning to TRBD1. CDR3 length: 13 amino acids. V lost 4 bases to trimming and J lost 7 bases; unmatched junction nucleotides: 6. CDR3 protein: CASSYQGGFEAFF. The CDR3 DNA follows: TGTGCCAGCAGTTACCAGGGGGGGTTTGAAGCTTTCTTT.

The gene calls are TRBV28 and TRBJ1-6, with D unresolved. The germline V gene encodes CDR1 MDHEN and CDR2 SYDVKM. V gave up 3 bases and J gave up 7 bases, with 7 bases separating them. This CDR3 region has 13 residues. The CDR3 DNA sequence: TGTGCCAGCAGTTTCCCTCGGAATTCACCCCTCCACTTT. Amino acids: CASSFPRNSPLHF.

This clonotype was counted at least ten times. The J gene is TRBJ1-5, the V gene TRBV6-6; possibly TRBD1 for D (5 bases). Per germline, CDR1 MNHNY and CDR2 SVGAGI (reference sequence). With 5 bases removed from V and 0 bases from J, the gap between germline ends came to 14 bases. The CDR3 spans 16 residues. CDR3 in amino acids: CASSSRGGNSNQPQHF. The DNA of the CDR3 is TGTGCCAGCAGTAGCCGTGGGGGGAATAGCAATCAGCCCCAGCATTTT.

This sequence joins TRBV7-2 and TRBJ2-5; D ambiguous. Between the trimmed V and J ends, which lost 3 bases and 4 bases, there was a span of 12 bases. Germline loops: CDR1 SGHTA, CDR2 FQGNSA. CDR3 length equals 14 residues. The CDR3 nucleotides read TGTGCCAGCAGCTTCGGACGCATCTCAGAGACCCAGTACTTC. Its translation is CASSFGRISETQYF.

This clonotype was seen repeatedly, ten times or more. For the CDR3, the DNA is TGTGCCAGCAGTTTAGGACAGGGTGGTCAGCCCCAGCATTTT. Its translation is CASSLGQGGQPQHF. The chain uses TRBV12-3 or TRBV12-4 and TRBJ1-5; the match to TRBD1 covers 7 bases. The length of the CDR3 is 14 residues. The trim removed 1 base at V and 6 bases at J, leaving 3 bases unmatched.

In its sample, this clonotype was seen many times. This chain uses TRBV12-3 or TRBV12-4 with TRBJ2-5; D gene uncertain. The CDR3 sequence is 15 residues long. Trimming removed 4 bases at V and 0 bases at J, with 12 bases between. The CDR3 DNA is TGTGCCAGCAGTTCAATGATACAGTACCAAGAGACCCAGTACTTC. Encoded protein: CASSSMIQYQETQYF.

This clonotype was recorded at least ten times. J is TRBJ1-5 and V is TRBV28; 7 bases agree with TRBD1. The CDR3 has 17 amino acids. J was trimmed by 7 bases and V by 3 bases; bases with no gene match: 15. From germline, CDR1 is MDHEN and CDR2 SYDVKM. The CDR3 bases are TGTGCCAGCAGTTTGTACCAGGGGGTGATGGGGAGGCAGCCCCAGCATTTT. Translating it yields CASSLYQGVMGRQPQHF.

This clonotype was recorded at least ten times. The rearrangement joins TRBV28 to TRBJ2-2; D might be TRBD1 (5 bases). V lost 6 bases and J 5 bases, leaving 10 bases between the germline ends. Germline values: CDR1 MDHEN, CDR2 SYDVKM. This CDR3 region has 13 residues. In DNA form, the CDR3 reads TGTGCCAGCAGCTATTCAGGGACCGGGGAGCTGTTTTTT. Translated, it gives CASSYSGTGELFF.

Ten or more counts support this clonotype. DNA for the CDR3: TGTGCCAGCAGTTTACCCCTAGGTACGCAGTATTTT. Translation: CASSLPLGTQYF. V is TRBV12-3 or TRBV12-4 and J is TRBJ2-3; D unresolved. There are 12 residues in the CDR3. With 2 bases removed from V and 8 bases from J, the gap between germline ends came to 8 bases.

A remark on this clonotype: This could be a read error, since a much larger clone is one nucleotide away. Here the CDR3 DNA reads TGTGCCAGCAGCTTAGCCGGGGTCTCCTACGAGCGGTACTTC. Amino acid sequence: CASSLAGVSYERYF. This chain joins TRBV11-2 and TRBJ2-7; weak D call: TRBD2 (5 bases). This CDR3 is 14 amino acids long. Germline V gene sequence: CDR1 SGHAT, CDR2 FQNNGV.

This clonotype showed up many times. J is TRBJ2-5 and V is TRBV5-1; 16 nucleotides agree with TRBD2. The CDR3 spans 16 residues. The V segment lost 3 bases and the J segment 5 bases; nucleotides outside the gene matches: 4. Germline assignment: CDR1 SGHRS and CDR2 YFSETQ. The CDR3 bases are TGCGCCAGCAGCTCGGGACTAGCGGGGGGGAATGAGACCCAGTACTTC. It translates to CASSSGLAGGNETQYF.

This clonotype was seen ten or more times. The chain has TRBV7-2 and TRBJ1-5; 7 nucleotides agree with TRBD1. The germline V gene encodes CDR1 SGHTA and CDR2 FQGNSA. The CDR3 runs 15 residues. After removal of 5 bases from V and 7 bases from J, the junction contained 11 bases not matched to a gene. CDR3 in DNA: TGTGCCAGCAGCCCTCAGGCGGGCAGGGGGCAGCCCCAGCATTTT. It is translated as CASSPQAGRGQPQHF.

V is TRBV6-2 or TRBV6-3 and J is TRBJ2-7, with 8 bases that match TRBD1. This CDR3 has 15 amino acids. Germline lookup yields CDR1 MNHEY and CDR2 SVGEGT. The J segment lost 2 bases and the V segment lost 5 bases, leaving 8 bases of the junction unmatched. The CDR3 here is CASSHGQGRTYEQYF. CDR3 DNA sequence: TGTGCCAGCAGTCATGGACAGGGAAGGACCTACGAGCAGTACTTC.

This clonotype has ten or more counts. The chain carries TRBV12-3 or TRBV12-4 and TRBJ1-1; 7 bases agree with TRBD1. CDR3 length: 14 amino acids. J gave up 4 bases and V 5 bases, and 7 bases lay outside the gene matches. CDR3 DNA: TGTGCCAGCAGTAGACAGGGAGGAATCACTGAAGCTTTCTTT. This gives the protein CASSRQGGITEAFF.

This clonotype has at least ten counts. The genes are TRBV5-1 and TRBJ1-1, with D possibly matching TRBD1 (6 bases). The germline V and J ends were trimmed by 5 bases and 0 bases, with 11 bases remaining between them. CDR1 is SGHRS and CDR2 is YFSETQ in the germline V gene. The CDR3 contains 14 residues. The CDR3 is CASSWDTMNTEAFF. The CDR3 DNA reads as TGCGCCAGCAGTTGGGACACCATGAACACTGAAGCTTTCTTT.

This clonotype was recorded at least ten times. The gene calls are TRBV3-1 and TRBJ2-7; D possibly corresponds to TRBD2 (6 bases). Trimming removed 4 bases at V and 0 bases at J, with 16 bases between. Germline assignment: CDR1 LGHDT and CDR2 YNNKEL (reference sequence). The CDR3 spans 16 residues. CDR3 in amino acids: CASSPAGTVSSYEQYF. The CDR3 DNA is TGTGCCAGCAGCCCGGCGGGGACGGTGAGCTCCTACGAGCAGTACTTC.

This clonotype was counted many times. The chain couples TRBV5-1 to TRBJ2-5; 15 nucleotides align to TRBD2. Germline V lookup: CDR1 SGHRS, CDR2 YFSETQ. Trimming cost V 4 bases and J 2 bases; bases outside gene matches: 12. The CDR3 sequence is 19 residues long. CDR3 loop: CASSARPGLAGGVQETQYF. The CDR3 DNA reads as TGCGCCAGCAGCGCCCGACCGGGACTAGCGGGGGGAGTTCAAGAGACCCAGTACTTC.

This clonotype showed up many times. The CDR3 bases are TGCGCCAGCAGCTCCCAAACAGGGACGAACACTGAAGCTTTCTTT. It yields the protein CASSSQTGTNTEAFF. The chain couples TRBV5-1 to TRBJ1-1, with D possibly matching TRBD1 (6 bases). The CDR3 runs 15 residues. Germline V lookup: CDR1 SGHRS, CDR2 YFSETQ. Between the trimmed V and J ends, which lost 3 bases and 1 base, there was a span of 13 bases.

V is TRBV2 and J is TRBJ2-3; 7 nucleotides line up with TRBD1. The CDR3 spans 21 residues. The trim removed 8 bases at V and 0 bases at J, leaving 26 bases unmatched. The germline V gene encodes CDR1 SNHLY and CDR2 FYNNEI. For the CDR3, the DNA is TGTGCCAGCGACAACCAAAACAGGGGTTCGAGGAATCAGGGAAGCACAGATACGCAGTATTTT. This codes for CASDNQNRGSRNQGSTDTQYF.

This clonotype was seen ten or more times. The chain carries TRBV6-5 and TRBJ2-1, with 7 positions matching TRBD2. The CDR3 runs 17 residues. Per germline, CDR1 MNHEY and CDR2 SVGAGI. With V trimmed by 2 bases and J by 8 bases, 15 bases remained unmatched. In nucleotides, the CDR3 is TGTGCCAGCAGTTACCTCCCAAGCGGACTAGGGGTGGATGAGCAGTTCTTC. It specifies CASSYLPSGLGVDEQFF.

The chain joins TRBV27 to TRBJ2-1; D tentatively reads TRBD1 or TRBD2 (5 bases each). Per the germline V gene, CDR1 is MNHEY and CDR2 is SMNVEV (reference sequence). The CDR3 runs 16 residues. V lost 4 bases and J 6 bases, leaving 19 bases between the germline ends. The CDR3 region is CASSYSVQGSRNEQFF. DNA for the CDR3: TGTGCCAGCAGTTATAGCGTTCAGGGATCCCGCAATGAGCAGTTCTTC.

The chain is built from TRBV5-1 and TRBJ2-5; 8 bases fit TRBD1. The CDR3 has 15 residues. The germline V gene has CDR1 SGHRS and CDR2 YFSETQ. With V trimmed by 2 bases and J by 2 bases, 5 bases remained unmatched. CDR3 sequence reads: CASSFGTGRQETQYF. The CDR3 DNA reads TGCGCCAGCAGCTTCGGGACAGGAAGACAAGAGACCCAGTACTTC.